Below, 14 T cell receptor beta chains from the same sample are listed, as sequenced in a study of T cell repertoires in cytomegalovirus infection. These receptors lack a known antigen. TCRdb used MiXCR to reprocess the reads, holding one entry per CDR3 protein. The sample records about 360,000 distinct CDR3 sequences, about 34% being singletons. This specimen consisted of cultured PBMCs, obtained from culture after CMV antigen stimulation. The receptors stem from a human donor in good health (CMV status not recorded). Some clones in this sample may be carry-over from other donors' samples.

This clonotype was detected a few times. The chain recombines TRBV7-2 with TRBJ2-7, with D unclear. The CDR3 is 15 amino acids. Trimming removed 0 bases from V and 2 bases from J, with 11 bases in between. Per the germline V gene, CDR1 is SGHTA and CDR2 is FQGNSA. CDR3 protein: CASSLARSPTYEQYV. CDR3 DNA sequence: TGTGCCAGCAGCTTAGCCAGGAGTCCTACCTACGAGCAGTACGTC.

The CDR3 bases are TGTGCCAGCAGAACCGGGACAGGTGTATTTAAGTACAATGAGCAGTTCTTC. This encodes CASRTGTGVFKYNEQFF. The chain couples TRBV7-8 to TRBJ2-1; 8 positions agree with TRBD1. The CDR3 has 17 residues. The ends lost 6 bases at V and 4 bases at J; junction bases unmatched: 14. CDR1 is SGHVS and CDR2 is FQNEAQ in the germline V gene.

The chain recombines TRBV7-9 with TRBJ1-2; perhaps TRBD1 as D (5 bases). Germline assignment: CDR1 SEHNR and CDR2 FQNEAQ (reference sequence). V was trimmed by 0 bases and J by 4 bases, leaving 12 bases between them. CDR3 size: 15 residues. The CDR3 bases are TGTGCCAGCAGCTTAGCTCGAGGGGAAGTCTATGGCTACACCTTC. It yields the protein CASSLARGEVYGYTF. The full variable domain, its missing parts supplied by reference TRBV7-9 and TRBJ1-2, is DTGVSQNPRHKITKRGQNVTFRCDPISEHNRLYWYRQTLGQGPEFLTYFQNEAQLEKSRLLSDRFSAERPKGSFSTLEIQRTEQGDSAMYLCASSLARGEVYGYTFGSGTRLTVV.

The chain recombines TRBV11-3 with TRBJ1-1; TRBD1 agrees at 10 bases. CDR1 SGHNT and CDR2 YENEEA come from the germline V gene. The CDR3 has 15 amino acids. V trimming: 6 bases; J trimming: 5 bases; junction bases outside the gene matches: 9. The CDR3 sequence is CASRRDRGERTEAFF. CDR3 coding DNA: TGTGCCAGCAGGCGGGACAGGGGAGAAAGAACTGAAGCTTTCTTT.

The CDR3 DNA reads as TGTGCCAGCAGCCGCCTGACAGGGGAGGAGGGCTACACCTTC. This codes for CASSRLTGEEGYTF. V usage is TRBV5-6 and J usage is TRBJ1-2, with 8 bases aligning to TRBD1. V shed 4 bases, J shed 8 bases, and the junction held 10 bases outside the gene matches. The CDR3 sequence is 14 residues long. Germline V gene sequence: CDR1 SGHDT, CDR2 YYEEEE.

A few counts support this clonotype. This chain connects TRBV6-1 to TRBJ2-1; 10 nucleotides align to TRBD2. The germline CDR1 and CDR2 sequences are MNHNS and SASEGT. J lost 3 bases, V lost 6 bases, and 8 bases had no gene match. The CDR3 consists of 16 residues. CDR3 in DNA: TGTGCCAGCAGCCTAGCGGGAGTCGTTTACTACAATGAGCAGTTCTTC. Translating it yields CASSLAGVVYYNEQFF.

The chain employs TRBV7-6 and TRBJ2-1, with 16 positions matching TRBD2. The CDR3 runs to 20 residues. From germline, CDR1 is SGHVS and CDR2 FNYEAQ. V dropped 5 bases and J dropped 4; count of bases not matched to a gene: 14. The CDR3 DNA reads as TGTGCCAGCAGCCACCGATCCGGGACTAGCGGGAGGGCCGAGTACAATGAGCAGTTCTTC. This translates into CASSHRSGTSGRAEYNEQFF.

This clonotype was recorded a few times. The rearrangement joins TRBV7-9 to TRBJ1-1; 7 nucleotides line up with TRBD1. The length of the CDR3 is 15 residues. J gave up 1 base and V 5 bases, and 7 bases lay outside the gene matches. Germline V gives CDR1 SEHNR, CDR2 FQNEAQ (reference sequence). This CDR3 is CASSPTTGPNTEAFF. Written as DNA, the CDR3 is TGTGCCAGCAGCCCCACGACAGGGCCGAACACTGAAGCTTTCTTT. Based on the CDR3 plus reference TRBV7-9 and TRBJ1-1, the full variable domain is DTGVSQNPRHKITKRGQNVTFRCDPISEHNRLYWYRQTLGQGPEFLTYFQNEAQLEKSRLLSDRFSAERPKGSFSTLEIQRTEQGDSAMYLCASSPTTGPNTEAFFGQGTRLTVV.

This chain joins TRBV7-9 and TRBJ1-1; D is ambiguous. The CDR3 has 12 residues. In germline, CDR1 is SEHNR, CDR2 FQNEAQ (reference sequence). Trimming took off 8 bases at V and 6 bases at J, with 13 bases between the two ends. This CDR3 reads CASHSGSAEAFF. The CDR3 DNA follows: TGTGCCAGCCACTCGGGTTCGGCTGAAGCTTTCTTT. Together with reference TRBV7-9 and TRBJ1-1, the CDR3 gives the full variable domain: DTGVSQNPRHKITKRGQNVTFRCDPISEHNRLYWYRQTLGQGPEFLTYFQNEAQLEKSRLLSDRFSAERPKGSFSTLEIQRTEQGDSAMYLCASHSGSAEAFFGQGTRLTVV.

This clonotype has at least ten counts. The V gene is TRBV6-1, the J gene TRBJ2-1; maybe TRBD2 (6 bases). The germline gives CDR1 MNHNS, CDR2 SASEGT. This CDR3 is built from 14 residues. Trimming took off 6 bases at V and 6 bases at J, with 15 bases between the two ends. Here the CDR3 DNA reads TGTGCCAGCAGGTCCGGGACTCAGGCCAATGAGCAGTTCTTC. Encoded protein: CASRSGTQANEQFF.

The chain recombines TRBV7-8 with TRBJ2-3; a weak D match, TRBD2 (5 bases). V was trimmed by 2 bases and J by 3 bases, leaving 9 bases between them. CDR1 SGHVS and CDR2 FQNEAQ come from the germline V gene. The CDR3 consists of 14 residues. The CDR3 loop reads CASSLKRQTDTQYF. CDR3 sequence (DNA): TGTGCCAGCAGCTTAAAGCGGCAGACAGATACGCAGTATTTT. Full variable domain (missing parts from reference TRBV7-8 and TRBJ2-3): GAGVSQSPRYKVAKRGQDVALRCDPISGHVSLFWYQQALGQGPEFLTYFQNEAQLDKSGLPSDRFFAERPEGSVSTLKIQRTQQEDSAVYLCASSLKRQTDTQYFGPGTRLTVL.

The CDR3 nucleotides read TGTGCCAGCAGCCCCGACCCGAGACAGTTAAGCTCCTACAATGAGCAGTTCTTC. Residues: CASSPDPRQLSSYNEQFF. The chain recombines TRBV14 with TRBJ2-1; perhaps TRBD1 as D (5 bases). This CDR3 region has 18 residues. V lost 4 bases to trimming and J lost 0 bases, with 19 bases between them. Germline values: CDR1 SGHDN, CDR2 FVKESK.

In its sample, this clonotype was seen many times. The genes are TRBV7-2 and TRBJ2-1; D remains ambiguous. Per germline, CDR1 SGHTA and CDR2 FQGNSA. V was shortened by 2 bases and J by 1 base, with 12 bases between the two germline ends. The CDR3 loop spans 16 amino acids. In DNA form, the CDR3 reads TGTGCCAGCAGCTTATTTGCGGTCGATTCCTACAATGAGCAGTTCTTC. It specifies CASSLFAVDSYNEQFF.

The chain combines TRBV11-2 with TRBJ2-2, with D unresolved. Trimming left V 6 bases short and J 4 bases short, with 6 bases between. Per the germline V gene, CDR1 is SGHAT and CDR2 is FQNNGV. CDR3 size: 12 residues. CDR3 sequence reads: CASRKPTGELFF. Written as DNA, the CDR3 is TGTGCCAGCAGGAAGCCCACCGGGGAGCTGTTTTTT.